The source of this TCR beta chain is a study of control samples from healthy donors and cancer patients. The CDR3 totals 16 residues. Germline V CDR1 and CDR2: MNHNY, SVGAGI (reference sequence). V lost 2 bases to trimming and J lost 0 bases, with 11 bases between them. TCRdb keeps only in-frame clones here, not all; method: immunoSEQ multiplex PCR. This sample carries 100,000 to 150,000 clones, about 89% of them seen once, and the ten largest clones take 30% to 50%. Sequenced sample: blood. This TCR came from a man aged 45-60 years in good health. The V and J genes are TRBV6-6 and TRBJ1-3; D may be TRBD1 (6 bases). CDR3 sequence reads: CASSYGTGSSGNTIYF. The CDR3 DNA reads as TGTGCCAGCAGTTACGGTACAGGGAGCTCTGGAAACACCATATATTTT.